A single sample is the source of the 20 T cell receptor beta chains below, sequenced in a study of siplizumab effects on memory and regulatory T cells. The data were produced by immunoSEQ multiplex PCR, yet TCRdb's version contains in-frame clones alone and is incomplete. Counted here are about 56,000 clones, around 97% occurring once; the ten biggest clones make up 0.85% to 1.4%. Sequencing input: naive CD8+ T cells sorted from blood. The receptors were gathered from a human donor in good health.

The gene calls are TRBV9 and TRBJ2-1; 11 positions agree with TRBD1. The germline CDR1 and CDR2 sequences are SGDLS and YYNGEE. CDR3 size: 15 residues. V shed 1 base, J shed 7 bases, and the junction held 4 bases outside the gene matches. CDR3 region: CASSVTGTGGNEQFF. DNA of the CDR3: TGTGCCAGCAGCGTAACCGGGACAGGGGGTAATGAGCAGTTCTTC. The variable domain in full, with the rest retrieved from reference TRBV9 and TRBJ2-1, is DSGVTQTPKHLITATGQRVTLRCSPRSGDLSVYWYQQSLDQGLQFLIQYYNGEERAKGNILERFSAQQFPDLHSELNLSSLELGDSALYFCASSVTGTGGNEQFFGPGTRLTVL.

The chain joins TRBV13 to TRBJ2-1; TRBD2 aligns across 7 bases. V lost 6 bases to trimming and J lost 6 bases; unmatched junction nucleotides: 14. Germline V gene lookup returns CDR1 PRHDT and CDR2 FYEKMQ (reference sequence). This CDR3 contains 16 residues. Written as DNA, the CDR3 is TGTGCCAGCAGTGGAACTGGATGGGGGGAGGGCAATGAGCAGTTCTTC. Translation: CASSGTGWGEGNEQFF. The variable domain in full, with the rest retrieved from reference TRBV13 and TRBJ2-1, is AAGVIQSPRHLIKEKRETATLKCYPIPRHDTVYWYQQGPGQDPQFLISFYEKMQSDKGSIPDRFSAQQFSDYHSELNMSSLELGDSALYFCASSGTGWGEGNEQFFGPGTRLTVL.

The chain carries TRBV7-6 and TRBJ2-1; D unclear. This CDR3 region has 13 residues. V lost 5 bases, J lost 1 base, and 6 bases lay in between. Per the germline V gene, CDR1 is SGHVS and CDR2 is FNYEAQ. Here the CDR3 DNA reads TGTGCCAGCAGCCCCTCTTCCTACAATGAGCAGTTCTTC. This codes for CASSPSSYNEQFF.

The chain employs TRBV29-1 and TRBJ2-5; 16 bases line up with TRBD2. The V gene's germline CDR1 is SQVTM and CDR2 ANQGSEA. CDR3 size: 15 residues. V gave up 6 bases and J gave up 5 bases; unmatched junction bases: 6. The DNA of the CDR3 is TGCAGCGTGGGACTAGCGGGAGGGCGGGCGGAGACCCAGTACTTC. It is translated as CSVGLAGGRAETQYF.

The chain recombines TRBV28 with TRBJ1-1; 8 bases are a match to TRBD1. The CDR3 loop spans 14 amino acids. J lost 5 bases, V lost 6 bases, and 8 bases had no gene match. The germline CDR1 and CDR2 sequences are MDHEN and SYDVKM. The CDR3 sequence is CASRDRELYTEAFF. As DNA, the CDR3 is TGTGCCAGCAGGGACAGGGAACTTTATACTGAAGCTTTCTTT.

The chain uses TRBV7-9 and TRBJ1-1; 8 nucleotides line up with TRBD1. CDR3 length: 16 amino acids. Germline V lookup: CDR1 SEHNR, CDR2 FQNEAQ (reference sequence). Germline trimming cut 2 bases from V and 0 bases from J; bases unmatched to any gene: 5. CDR3 DNA: TGTGCCAGCAGCTTAACAGGGGGGGCGGTGAACACTGAAGCTTTCTTT. It encodes CASSLTGGAVNTEAFF.

This clone was counted a few times. The V call is TRBV6-1, the J call TRBJ1-1; possibly TRBD1 for D (6 bases). The V gene lost 11 bases and the J gene lost 0 bases, with 16 bases spanning the gap. CDR3 length: 14 residues. CDR1 and CDR2 from the germline V gene are MNHNS and SASEGT. The CDR3, as DNA: TGTGCCTCGGGACACCAACCCCTGAACACTGAAGCTTTCTTT. Its translation: CASGHQPLNTEAFF.

J is TRBJ2-4 and V is TRBV5-4; D remains unclear. CDR1 and CDR2 from the germline V gene are SGHNT and YYREEE (reference sequence). The CDR3 has 13 residues. V was pared by 2 bases and J by 4 bases, with 7 bases between. The CDR3 loop is CASSFDGKNIQYF. The CDR3 coding sequence is TGTGCCAGCAGCTTCGATGGGAAAAACATTCAGTACTTC.

The rearrangement links TRBV19 to TRBJ2-7; 12 bases are shared with TRBD2. With 8 bases clipped from V and 9 bases from J, the junction kept 14 bases outside the gene matches. Germline CDR1 and CDR2: LNHDA and SQIVND (reference sequence). This CDR3 is built from 15 residues. The CDR3 region has the DNA TGTGCCAGTTCCCTACTAGCGGGAGGACAGACGGGGCAGTACTTC. This sequence encodes CASSLLAGGQTGQYF.

This clone was seen just once. This sequence joins TRBV7-6 and TRBJ2-3; 8 bases fit TRBD2. The V segment lost 3 bases and the J segment 2 bases; nucleotides outside the gene matches: 22. The CDR3 covers 21 residues. Germline lookup yields CDR1 SGHVS and CDR2 FNYEAQ. The CDR3 DNA reads as TGTGCCAGCAGCTTGAGGGCAAGGCGGGAGGTTGGCTCTCGGTACACAGATACGCAGTATTTT. This encodes CASSLRARREVGSRYTDTQYF.

The V call is TRBV7-8, the J call TRBJ2-7, with a tentative D call TRBD2 (5 bases). This CDR3 has 15 residues. The germline V gene encodes CDR1 SGHVS and CDR2 FQNEAQ. V gave up 3 bases and J gave up 0 bases, with 12 bases separating them. As DNA, the CDR3 is TGTGCCAGCAGCTTGTCACCTGGGAGCTCCTACGAGCAGTACTTC. Its protein product is CASSLSPGSSYEQYF.

This sequence joins TRBV20-1 and TRBJ1-1; 7 bases match TRBD1. The trim removed 6 bases at V and 11 bases at J, leaving 9 bases unmatched. Germline V gene data show CDR1 as DFQATT and CDR2 as SNEGSKA (reference sequence). The CDR3 loop spans 11 amino acids. The CDR3 sequence: CSALVGGIAFF. The CDR3 DNA follows: TGCAGTGCGTTGGTAGGGGGCATCGCTTTCTTT.

The V call is TRBV13, the J call TRBJ1-1; the D gene is possibly TRBD1 (5 bases). V dropped 5 bases and J dropped 2 bases, with 18 bases sitting between them. The CDR3 contains 16 residues. Germline V CDR1 and CDR2: PRHDT, FYEKMQ (reference sequence). The CDR3 DNA is TGTGCCAGCAGCCCGGCAAGGGGACGGCTTAACACTGAAGCTTTCTTT. It translates to CASSPARGRLNTEAFF.

The gene calls are TRBV6-4 and TRBJ1-1; no definite D call. Germline V gives CDR1 MRHNA, CDR2 SNTAGT. The CDR3 spans 16 residues. V was clipped by 3 bases and J by 0 bases, with 14 bases between them. The CDR3 nucleotides are TGTGCCAGCAGTGATGACGACGAGATTATGAACACTGAAGCTTTCTTT. Translating gives CASSDDDEIMNTEAFF.

V usage is TRBV9 and J usage is TRBJ2-7; TRBD2 matches 7 bases. Trimming took 8 bases from V and 0 from J; bases not matched to a gene: 11. Germline V gene lookup returns CDR1 SGDLS and CDR2 YYNGEE. The CDR3 consists of 15 residues. The CDR3 protein is CASGCGQRGSYEQYF. The CDR3 region has the DNA TGTGCCAGTGGTTGTGGGCAGCGGGGCTCCTACGAGCAGTACTTC.

The chain combines TRBV5-5 with TRBJ2-5; D not certain. The V and J ends lost 4 bases and 2 bases respectively, with 6 bases between them. This CDR3 comprises 12 residues. CDR1 is SGHKS and CDR2 is YYEKEE in the germline V gene (reference sequence). The CDR3 protein is CASSATQETQYF. The CDR3 nucleotides are TGTGCCAGCAGCGCCACACAAGAGACCCAGTACTTC.

The CDR3 region has the DNA TGTGCCAGCAGCTTACTCGGTCTCGGCTCCTACGAGCAGTACTTC. This gives the protein CASSLLGLGSYEQYF. The chain recombines TRBV11-3 with TRBJ2-7, with D uncertain. V was cut by 2 bases and J by 0 bases, with 11 bases left in between. The CDR3 totals 15 residues. Per the germline V gene, CDR1 is SGHNT and CDR2 is YENEEA.

This clone appeared a single time. The V gene is TRBV6-1, the J gene TRBJ1-1; D unclear. The CDR3 spans 12 residues. The germline V gene encodes CDR1 MNHNS and CDR2 SASEGT. Trimming left V 6 bases short and J 6 bases short, with 11 bases between. The CDR3 spells CASSSGGPEAFF. DNA for the CDR3: TGTGCCAGCAGCAGCGGCGGCCCTGAAGCTTTCTTT.

The CDR3 sequence: CASSQTSQETQYF. The CDR3 bases are TGTGCCAGCAGCCAGACAAGCCAAGAGACCCAGTACTTC. The chain recombines TRBV5-8 with TRBJ2-5; D is uncertain. The germline V gene encodes CDR1 SGHTS and CDR2 YDEGEE. The CDR3 totals 13 residues. The ends were cut back, 4 bases at V and 1 base at J, with 8 bases in the middle.

The V gene is TRBV10-2, the J gene TRBJ2-2; D is undetermined. The CDR3 length is 12 residues. From germline, CDR1 is WSHSY and CDR2 SAAADI. Deletions cut 10 bases from V and 4 bases from J, with 10 bases between. CDR3 DNA: TGCGCCACCGCCGCTGGCACCGGGGAGCTGTTTTTT. This gives the protein CATAAGTGELFF.